The clone carrying this TCR beta chain appeared a few times. The target antigen is unknown. This sample was included in a study of blood T cells in healthy people across ages. Overall study: Researchers report that template switching captured about one barcoded beta molecule per two T cells.

Donors gave around 10 milliliters of peripheral blood apiece. Extracted total RNA amounted to at least 5.5 micrograms for each sample. Germline CDR1 and CDR2: MNHEY and SMNVEV (reference sequence). Trimming pared 3 bases from V and 1 base from J, leaving 7 bases between. The CDR3 runs to 14 residues. Broader study findings: There was a strong correlation between TCR beta diversity and naive T cell percentage.

A second about 7 to 12 cycle PCR used barcoded and J-beta primers. MiXCR was run by TCRdb on the 5' RACE reads, yielding one entry per CDR3 protein. The sample contains approximately 800,000 distinct CDR3 sequences, roughly 26% of which appear only once. These data also featured in a second study, about T cells of mothers and their children.

The sequence derives from a boy between 10 and 17 years old in good health. The chain carries TRBV27 and TRBJ1-5; D not certain. Sequenced sample: blood. CDR3 coding DNA: TGTGCCAGCAGTTTGGGTAGAAGCAATCAGCCCCAGCATTTT. Amino acid sequence: CASSLGRSNQPQHF.